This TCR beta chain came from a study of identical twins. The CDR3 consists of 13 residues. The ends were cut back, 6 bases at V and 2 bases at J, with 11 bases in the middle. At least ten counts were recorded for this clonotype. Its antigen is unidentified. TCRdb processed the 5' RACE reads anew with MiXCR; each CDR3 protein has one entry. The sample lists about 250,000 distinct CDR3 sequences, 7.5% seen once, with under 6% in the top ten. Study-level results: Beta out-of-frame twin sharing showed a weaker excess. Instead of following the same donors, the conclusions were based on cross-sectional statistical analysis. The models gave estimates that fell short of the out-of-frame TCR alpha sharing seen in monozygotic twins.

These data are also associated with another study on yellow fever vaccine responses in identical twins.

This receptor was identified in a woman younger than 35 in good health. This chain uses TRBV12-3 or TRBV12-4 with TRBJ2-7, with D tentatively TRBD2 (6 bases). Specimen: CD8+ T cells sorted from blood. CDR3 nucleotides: TGTGCCAGCAGCAGCGGACTAACCTACGAGCAGTACTTC. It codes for CASSSGLTYEQYF.